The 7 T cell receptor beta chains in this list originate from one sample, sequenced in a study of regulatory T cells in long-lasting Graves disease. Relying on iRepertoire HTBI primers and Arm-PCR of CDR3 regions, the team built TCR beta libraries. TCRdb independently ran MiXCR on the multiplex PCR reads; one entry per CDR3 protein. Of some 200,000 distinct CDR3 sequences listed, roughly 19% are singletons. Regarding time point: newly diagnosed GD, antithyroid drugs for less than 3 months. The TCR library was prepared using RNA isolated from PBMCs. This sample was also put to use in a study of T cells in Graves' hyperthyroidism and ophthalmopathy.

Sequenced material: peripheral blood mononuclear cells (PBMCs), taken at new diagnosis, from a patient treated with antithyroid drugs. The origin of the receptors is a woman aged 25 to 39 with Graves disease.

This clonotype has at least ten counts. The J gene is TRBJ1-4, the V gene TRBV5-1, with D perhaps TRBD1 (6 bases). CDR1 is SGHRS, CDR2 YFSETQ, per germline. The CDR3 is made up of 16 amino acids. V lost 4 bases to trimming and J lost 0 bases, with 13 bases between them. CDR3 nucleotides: TGCGCCAGCAGCCCGGGACACTCTGCAACTAATGAAAAACTGTTTTTT. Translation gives CASSPGHSATNEKLFF.

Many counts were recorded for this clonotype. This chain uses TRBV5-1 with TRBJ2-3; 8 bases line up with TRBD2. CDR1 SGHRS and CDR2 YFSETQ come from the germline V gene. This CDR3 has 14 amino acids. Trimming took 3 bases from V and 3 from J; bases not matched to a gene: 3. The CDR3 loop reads CASSSIAGTDTQYF. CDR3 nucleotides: TGCGCCAGCAGCTCAATAGCGGGAACAGATACGCAGTATTTT. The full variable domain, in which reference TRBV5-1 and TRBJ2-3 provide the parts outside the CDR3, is KAGVTQTPRYLIKTRGQQVTLSCSPISGHRSVSWYQQTPGQGLQFLFEYFSETQRNKGNFPGRFSGRQFSNSRSEMNVSTLELGDSALYLCASSSIAGTDTQYFGPGTRLTVL.

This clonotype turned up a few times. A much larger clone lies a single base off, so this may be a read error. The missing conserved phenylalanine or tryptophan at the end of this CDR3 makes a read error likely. The CDR3 DNA sequence: TGTGCCAGCAGCATTCCCCCTCAGGGATGGGAGACCCAGTACTCC. Amino acid sequence: CASSIPPQGWETQYS. J is TRBJ2-5 and V is TRBV7-2; D perhaps matches TRBD1 (5 bases). The CDR3 extends over 15 amino acids. V lost 5 bases and J lost 5, with 18 bases in between. Germline CDR1 and CDR2: SGHTA and FQGNSA.

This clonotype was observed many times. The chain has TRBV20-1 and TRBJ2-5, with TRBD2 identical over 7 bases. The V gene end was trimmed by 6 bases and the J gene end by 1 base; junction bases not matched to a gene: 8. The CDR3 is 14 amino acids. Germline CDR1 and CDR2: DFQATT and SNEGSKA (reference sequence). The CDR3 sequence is CSAKLGGGQETQYF. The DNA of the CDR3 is TGCAGTGCCAAGCTGGGGGGGGGCCAAGAGACCCAGTACTTC.

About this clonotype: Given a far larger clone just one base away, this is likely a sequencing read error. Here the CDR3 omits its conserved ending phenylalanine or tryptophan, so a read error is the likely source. The CDR3 loop reads CAWRNRGRQETQYY. CDR3 coding DNA: TGTGCCTGGCGGAACAGGGGGCGGCAAGAGACCCAGTACTAC. This rearrangement joins TRBV30 to TRBJ2-1; 9 nucleotides match TRBD1. The end of the DNA fits TRBJ2-5 better, so the J call may be wrong. Germline CDR1 and CDR2: GTSNPN and SVGIG (reference sequence). This CDR3 is built from 14 residues.

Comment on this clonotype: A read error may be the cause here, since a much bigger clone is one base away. The CDR3 bases are TGTGCCAGCAGCTTACTCGGGGCCTTCTACGAGCAGCACTTC. This sequence encodes CASSLLGAFYEQHF. The V and J genes are TRBV7-2 and TRBJ2-3, with D possibly called TRBD1 or TRBD2 (5 bases each). The length of the CDR3 is 14 residues. Germline CDR1 and CDR2: SGHTA and FQGNSA. The whole variable domain, filled in from reference TRBV7-2 and TRBJ2-3, reads GAGVSQSPSNKVTEKGKDVELRCDPISGHTALYWYRQSLGQGLEFLIYFQGNSAPDKSGLPSDRFSAERTGGSVSTLTIQRTQQEDSAVYLCASSLLGAFYEQHFGPGTRLTVL.

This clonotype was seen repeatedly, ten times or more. CDR3 sequence reads: CSARGLRGDNSPLHF. The CDR3 region has the DNA TGCAGTGCTAGAGGCTTAAGGGGTGACAATTCACCCCTCCACTTT. The gene calls are TRBV20-1 and TRBJ1-6; perhaps TRBD1 as D (5 bases). This CDR3 comprises 15 residues. Germline CDR1 DFQATT, CDR2 SNEGSKA (reference sequence). Trimming took 1 base from V and 7 from J, leaving 14 bases between them.